This TCR beta chain was recovered during a study of CD8 T cells in ankylosing spondylitis. Study results and limitations: Some motif variants had been reported before (in reactive arthritis synovial fluid and blood). It appeared that ankylosing spondylitis blood was characterized by a TCR beta motif of under ten highly homologous variants.

This CDR3 is built from 17 residues. The germline V gene has CDR1 SQVTM and CDR2 ANQGSEA. The ends lost 2 bases at V and 0 bases at J; junction bases unmatched: 12. As to this clonotype: Its antigen remains unknown.

Quantitative 5'-RACE with molecular barcodes produced the TCR beta libraries. TCRdb analysed the 5' RACE reads with MiXCR anew, one entry per CDR3 protein. This table has 200,000 to 250,000 distinct CDR3 sequences, about a sixth appearing once. Sequenced: blood, either unsorted or a sorted T cell fraction (not recorded which). This receptor was taken from a male donor with ankylosing spondylitis. The chain employs TRBV29-1 and TRBJ2-5; 7 nucleotides match TRBD2. As DNA, the CDR3 is TGCAGCGTTGAATTGCGCCTTGCGGGGGTTCACCAAGAGACCCAGTACTTC. Translation: CSVELRLAGVHQETQYF.